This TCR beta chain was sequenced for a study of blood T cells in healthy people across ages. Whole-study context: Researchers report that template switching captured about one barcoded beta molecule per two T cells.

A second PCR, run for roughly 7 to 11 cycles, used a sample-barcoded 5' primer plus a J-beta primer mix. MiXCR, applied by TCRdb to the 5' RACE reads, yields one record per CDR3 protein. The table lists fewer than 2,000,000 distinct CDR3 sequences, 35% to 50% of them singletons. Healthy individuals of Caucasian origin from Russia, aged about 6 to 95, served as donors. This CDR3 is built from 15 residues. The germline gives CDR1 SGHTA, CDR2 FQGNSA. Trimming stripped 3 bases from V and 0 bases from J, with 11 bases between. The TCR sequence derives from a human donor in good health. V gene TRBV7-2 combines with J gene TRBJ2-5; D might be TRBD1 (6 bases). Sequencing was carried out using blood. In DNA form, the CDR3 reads TGTGCCAGCAGCTTCTCAGGGACAAACCAAGAGACCCAGTACTTC. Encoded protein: CASSFSGTNQETQYF.